This T cell receptor beta chain is from a study of cytomegalovirus exposure and HLA in healthy donors (dated by TCRdb to the late 2010s). In terms of the full investigation: An earlier analysis of approximately 640 of the donors reported 250 to 350 Gb of sequence data and some 120 million unique TCR beta sequences from 150 million to 200 million T cells. Approximately 310 gigabases of sequencing data and 78 million or so unique TCR sequences were included in an early release covering around 650 HLA-typed donors. Among the roughly 390 genotyped donors, around 81% belonged to the genetic ancestry cluster associated with self-reported Caucasian donors. The aim of the study was to test whether cataloging public T cell receptors could identify signatures of past pathogen exposure. The study used immunosequencing to profile the T cell repertoires of more than 650 subjects and linked those repertoires to cytomegalovirus serostatus. A separate validation cohort of roughly 120 different subjects was used in addition to the approximately 700-subject first cohort. To predict cytomegalovirus infection status, the study combined high-throughput TCR immunosequencing, statistical association of individual TCRs with disease status, and machine learning. A later analysis re-examined previously published TCR beta repertoires from several hundred donors and added high-resolution HLA genotyping to investigate patterns of TCR occurrence. Rather than drawing on any new phenotypic data, the later analysis identified candidate immune exposures from TCR beta sequences and the way those sequences occurred across donors. To decide whether each TCR beta V gene segment behaved as functional or pseudogenic, an earlier analysis of nearly 600 of the donors relied on high-throughput TCR beta sequencing. Donor age, sex, ethnicity and CMV serostatus were compiled alongside the repertoire data. A later genetic analysis used genome-wide SNP genotypes for about 60% of the roughly 700 donors, treating that subset as a discovery cohort. Every discovery cohort repertoire had been produced on one sequencing platform. HLA typing included class I and class II loci at four-digit resolution. The number of donors typed differed by locus, with about 629-640 for A, B, C, DRB1 and DQB1, roughly 520 for DQA1, about 610 for DPA1, and some 440 for DPB1. About five DR-DQ haplotypes were treated as single units for association and clustering because of strong linkage in the cohort. Among some 400 genotyped donors of the cohort, an average of 235,054 unique TCR beta nucleotide sequences were sequenced per donor, about a sixth of them non-productive. Points the paper makes about the study in general: V-gene and J-gene trimming of TCR beta chains was associated with a missense DCLRE1C variant in a later genetic analysis, and the association was replicated in an independent cohort. The cohort was sequenced for TCR beta chains only, and without alpha or paired-chain data the features that could be detected were limited. Cytomegalovirus status was reported to be diagnosed by the classifier with high specificity and sensitivity in both the original and validation cohorts. Across donors, most TCR sequences were observed very rarely, whereas some public TCRs were present in many individuals. For the cohort, immune exposure information was limited to CMV serostatus. A few of the identified cytomegalovirus-associated TCR beta chains were confirmed in vitro to be specific for cytomegalovirus antigens. Because counts were too low, fewer than 20 rarely observed V segments, including chromosome 9 orphons, were excluded from the earlier analysis of 587 of the donors. Strong co-occurrence of HLA alleles, especially DR and DQ, made assigning TCR associations to individual alleles difficult. According to a later analysis, parvovirus B19, influenza, CMV and Epstein-Barr virus appeared linked to several top co-occurrence clusters. Sequencing depth was assumed to be roughly uniform across donors in the presence/absence analyses, though that assumption may not hold. Linkage disequilibrium might explain the correlated functional status among segregating V segments, but an unknown experimental factor could not be ruled out. The study gave a list of 150 to 200 TCR beta chains associated with cytomegalovirus. A later genetic analysis reported fewer N-insertions in productive TCRs among donors in an Asian-associated ancestry cluster than the roughly 720-donor mean. Specific HLA alleles were associated with 15,000 to 20,000 TCR beta sequences at a false discovery rate of 0.05 in a later analysis. Because HLA typing was unavailable for some donors at each locus, only the typed subset was used in association tests. In a later analysis, TCR association rates were found to vary across HLA loci, with the most associated TCRs seen for DRB1 alleles and the fewest for HLA-C alleles. A further reported finding was that TCR beta sequences accurately predicted the HLA-A and HLA-B alleles for most subjects in the first cohort. In a later analysis, most CMV-associated TCR beta chains were found to appear HLA-restricted, with HLA associations seemingly driven largely by CMV exposure. In a later analysis, HLA-associated TCR beta chains were found to be more clonally expanded and to have lower generation probabilities than equally common non-associated chains. A group of highly shared sequence variants was considered likely to be a technical artifact of the sequencing pipeline. In an earlier analysis of approximately 590 of the donors, most TCR beta V segments appeared in productive rearrangements about 87% or about 30% of the time, broadly matching IMGT annotations. The authors suggested that the approach could potentially be extended to other disease states and immunological phenotypes.

Note on this clone: The specificity of this receptor is unknown. Base qualities are not recorded, but no much larger clone differs from it by a single base.

Library generation was performed with the immunoSEQ multiplex PCR assay. A mixture of 60 forward primers for TCR Vbeta segments and 13 reverse primers for TCR Jbeta segments was used in the multiplex PCR. The CDR3 region of rearranged TCR beta genes was amplified from genomic DNA by a multiplex PCR assay. On the Illumina HiSeq System, the amplified TCR beta libraries were sequenced as 87-base-pair reads. The source study handled its data this way. In a later analysis, some 80 million unique TCR beta chains were counted across the 500 to 850 repertoires, and some 10 million of these chains were shared by at least two donors. To remove PCR and sequencing errors, raw reads were error-corrected and collapsed into unique sequences using a nearest-neighbor algorithm that merged closely related sequences. V, D and J gene segments were assigned by aligning CDR3 sequences to IMGT reference sequences. Each retained sequence needed at least a six-nucleotide match to both a V gene segment and a J gene segment. A rearrangement was called productive if the CDR3 had no stop codons and remained in frame with V and J, and every other rearrangement was called non-productive. CDR3 was defined according to IMGT convention as the region running from the second conserved V-encoded cysteine to the conserved J-encoded phenylalanine. In an earlier analysis of more than 550 of the donors, sequences lacking an unambiguous match to a single V gene segment were excluded. In an earlier analysis of approximately 590 of the donors, a V segment was called functional when productive rearrangements were above 56.7%, and segregating when the standard deviation between donors exceeded 5%. A statistical classification framework was built to diagnose cytomegalovirus status from the catalog of TCR beta chain sequences. In a later analysis, TCR nucleotide sequences were compared against IMGT/GENE-DB human TR gene sequences so that V and J genes could be assigned. Using the TCRdist pipeline, a later analysis assigned CDR3 sequences along with most-parsimonious VDJ recombination scenarios. In a later analysis, each TCR beta chain was defined by its CDR3 amino acid sequence together with its V-gene family, and reads without a unique V-gene family were excluded. To address suspected cross-contamination and a sequencing artifact, a later analysis removed 592 highly shared, low-generation-probability nucleotide sequences. In a later analysis, a clonal expansion index for each public chain was calculated from normalized within-repertoire ranks of inferred template counts. In a later analysis, generation probabilities were computed with a VDJ recombination model fitted to out-of-frame rearrangements, and the resulting probabilities were checked against IGoR. In a later analysis, TCR-TCR, TCR-HLA and TCR-CMV co-occurrence was scored with hypergeometric tests, and a repertoire-size bias correction was applied to TCR pairs. In a later analysis, false discovery rates were estimated by permuting HLA or CMV assignments 20 times. In a later analysis, co-occurring TCRs were grouped with DBSCAN, and TCRdist sequence similarity was added when clustering was performed within HLA-allele-positive subsets. For co-occurrence clustering, repertoires with fewer than 30,000 or more than 120,000 public chains were excluded, along with five repertoires with anomalous nucleotide sharing. The table comes from immuneACCESS by way of TCRdb, which keeps in-frame sequences with V and J called. Part of the clones is missing from these tables; in studies checked, under half for an unresolved V gene and the rest for unknown reasons. V and J calls and clone size are as listed in that table; D and trimming were resolved from the DNA. This sample holds roughly 220,000 clones; under 85% were observed only once. The ten largest clones capture about 1.7% of the sample.

In total, around 600 healthy bone marrow donors made up the cohort. Cohort members were all nominally healthy when sampled, although unrecorded immune exposures were likely present. The donor tested CMV seronegative and was one of the 352 seronegative cohort members. A peripheral blood sample was provided by each donor, and peripheral blood mononuclear cells were used for TCR beta sequencing. Genomic DNA extraction from the blood cell samples was performed with the Qiagen DNeasy Blood Extraction Kit. The TCR originated in a man aged 50-59 years in good health and CMV-seronegative. The sequenced material came from PBMCs.

The CDR3 amino acid sequence is: CSGLGPTWDTQYF. Here is the DNA: TGCAGCGGCTTGGGCCCTACTTGGGATACGCAGTATTTT. This chain is built from TRBV29-1 and TRBJ2-3; no D gene can be assigned with confidence. Including the terminal cysteine and phenylalanine, the CDR3 comprises 13 residues. Solely the CDR3 DNA is kept, with 39 bases framed from the first base. The V and J ends are trimmed by 7 bases and 6 bases, leaving 17 bases between them. CDR1 and CDR2 are read off the germline V gene as SQVTM and ANQGSEA.